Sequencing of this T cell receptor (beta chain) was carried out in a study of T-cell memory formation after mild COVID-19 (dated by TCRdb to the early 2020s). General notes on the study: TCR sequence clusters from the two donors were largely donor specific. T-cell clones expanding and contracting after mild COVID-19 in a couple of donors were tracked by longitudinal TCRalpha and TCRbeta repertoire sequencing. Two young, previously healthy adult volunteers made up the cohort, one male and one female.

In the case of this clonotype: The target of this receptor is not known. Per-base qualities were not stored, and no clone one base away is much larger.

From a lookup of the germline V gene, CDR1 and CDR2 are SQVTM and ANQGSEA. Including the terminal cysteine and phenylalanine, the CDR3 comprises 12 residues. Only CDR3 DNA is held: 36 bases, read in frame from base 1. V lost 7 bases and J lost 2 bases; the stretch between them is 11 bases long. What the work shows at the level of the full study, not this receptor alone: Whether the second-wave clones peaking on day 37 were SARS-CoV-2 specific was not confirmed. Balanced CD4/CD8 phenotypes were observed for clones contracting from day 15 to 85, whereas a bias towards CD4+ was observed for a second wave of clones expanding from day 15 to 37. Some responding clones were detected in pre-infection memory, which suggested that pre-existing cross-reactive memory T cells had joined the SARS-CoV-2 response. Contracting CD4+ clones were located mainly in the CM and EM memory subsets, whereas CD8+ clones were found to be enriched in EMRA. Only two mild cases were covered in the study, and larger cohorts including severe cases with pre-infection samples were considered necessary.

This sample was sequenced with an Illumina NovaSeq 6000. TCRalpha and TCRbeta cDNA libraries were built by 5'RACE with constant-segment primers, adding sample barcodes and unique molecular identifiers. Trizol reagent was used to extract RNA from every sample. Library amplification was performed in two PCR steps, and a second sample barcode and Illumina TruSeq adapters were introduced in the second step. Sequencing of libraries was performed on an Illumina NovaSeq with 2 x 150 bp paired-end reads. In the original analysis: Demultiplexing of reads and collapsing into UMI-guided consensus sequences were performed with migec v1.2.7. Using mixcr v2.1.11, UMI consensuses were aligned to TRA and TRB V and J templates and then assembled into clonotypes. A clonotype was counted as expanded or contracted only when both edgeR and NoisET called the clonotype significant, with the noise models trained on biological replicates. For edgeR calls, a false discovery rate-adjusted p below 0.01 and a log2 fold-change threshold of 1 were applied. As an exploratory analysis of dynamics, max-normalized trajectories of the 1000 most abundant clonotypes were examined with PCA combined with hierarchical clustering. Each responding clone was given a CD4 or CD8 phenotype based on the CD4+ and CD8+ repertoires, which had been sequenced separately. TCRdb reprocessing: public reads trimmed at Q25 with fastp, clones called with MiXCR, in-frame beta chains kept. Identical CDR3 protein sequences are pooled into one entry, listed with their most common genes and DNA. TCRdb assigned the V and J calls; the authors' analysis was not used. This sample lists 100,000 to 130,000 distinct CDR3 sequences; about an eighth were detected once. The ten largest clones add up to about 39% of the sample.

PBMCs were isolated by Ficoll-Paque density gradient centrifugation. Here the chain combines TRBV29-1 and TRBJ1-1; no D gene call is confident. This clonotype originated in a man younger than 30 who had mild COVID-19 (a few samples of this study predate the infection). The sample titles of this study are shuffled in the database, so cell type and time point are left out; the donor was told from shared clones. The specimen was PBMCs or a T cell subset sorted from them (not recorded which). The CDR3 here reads CSGGVSNTEAFF. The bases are TGCAGCGGTGGGGTGTCAAACACTGAAGCTTTCTTT.